These 23 T cell receptor beta chains were all obtained from the same sample, sequenced in a study of cytomegalovirus exposure and HLA in healthy donors. In the PCR, 60 Vbeta and 13 Jbeta primers were used. Clones were sequenced by immunoSEQ multiplex PCR, and TCRdb holds only the in-frame ones, with some missing. The sample lists 140,000 to 150,000 clones, approximately 78% occurring once. The sequenced material came from PBMCs. The source is a woman in her late teens or twenties in good health and CMV-seropositive.

The chain combines TRBV5-1 with TRBJ2-5; 15 nucleotides line up with TRBD2. V was clipped by 2 bases and J by 5 bases; unmatched bases: 4. Germline lookup yields CDR1 SGHRS and CDR2 YFSETQ. The CDR3 has 16 amino acids. In DNA, the CDR3 is TGCGCCAGCAGCTTAGGACTAGCGGGGGGGCACGAGACCCAGTACTTC. Translating it yields CASSLGLAGGHETQYF.

V gene TRBV2 combines with J gene TRBJ1-2; 7 bases map to TRBD1. The CDR3 covers 13 residues. CDR1 is SNHLY, CDR2 FYNNEI, per germline. J was trimmed by 3 bases and V by 5 bases; bases with no gene match: 3. Here the CDR3 DNA reads TGTGCCAGCAGTAACAGGGGAGACTATGGCTACACCTTC. Its protein product is CASSNRGDYGYTF. Full variable domain (missing parts from reference TRBV2 and TRBJ1-2): EPEVTQTPSHQVTQMGQEVILRCVPISNHLYFYWYRQILGQKVEFLVSFYNNEISEKSEIFDDQFSVERPDGSNFTLKIRSTKLEDSAMYFCASSNRGDYGYTFGSGTRLTVV.

The chain has TRBV5-1 and TRBJ2-2, with no clear D. The germline V gene encodes CDR1 SGHRS and CDR2 YFSETQ. The CDR3 has 13 residues. The ends were cut back, 7 bases at V and 4 bases at J, with 11 bases in the middle. Here the CDR3 reads CASSFTGTGELFF. The CDR3 region has the DNA TGCGCCAGCTCCTTTACGGGCACCGGGGAGCTGTTTTTT. The whole variable domain, filled in from reference TRBV5-1 and TRBJ2-2, reads KAGVTQTPRYLIKTRGQQVTLSCSPISGHRSVSWYQQTPGQGLQFLFEYFSETQRNKGNFPGRFSGRQFSNSRSEMNVSTLELGDSALYLCASSFTGTGELFFGEGSRLTVL.

As DNA, the CDR3 is TGTGCCAGCAGTGACTCGGGACTAGCGGACTACAATGAGCAGTTCTTC. Protein: CASSDSGLADYNEQFF. The rearrangement joins TRBV6-4 to TRBJ2-1; TRBD2 matches at 11 bases. The V and J ends lost 0 bases and 3 bases, in that order; junction bases with no gene match: 1. The CDR3 has 16 residues. Germline CDR1 and CDR2: MRHNA and SNTAGT.

The rearrangement joins TRBV27 to TRBJ1-1; D unresolved. The V end lost 2 bases, the J end lost 1 base, and 8 bases lay between the germline ends. The CDR3 extends over 14 amino acids. Germline assignment: CDR1 MNHEY and CDR2 SMNVEV (reference sequence). CDR3 nucleotide sequence: TGTGCCAGCAGTTTAGGGCAGCCGAACACTGAAGCTTTCTTT. Translation gives CASSLGQPNTEAFF.

The rearrangement links TRBV23-1 to TRBJ2-5; 9 bases are shared with TRBD1. The DNA end favors TRBJ2-7, so the J call may be wrong. TRBV23-1 is classed as an ORF, of uncertain function. This CDR3 spans 13 amino acids. The CDR3 bases are TGCGCCAGTCCGGGACAGGGTGGGTACGAGCAGTACTTC. It codes for CASPGQGGYEQYF.

This rearrangement joins TRBV14 to TRBJ2-1, with 7 bases lining up with TRBD1. The V segment lost 4 bases and the J segment 2 bases; nucleotides outside the gene matches: 5. Germline V gene sequence: CDR1 SGHDN, CDR2 FVKESK. This CDR3 is 15 amino acids long. The CDR3 sequence is CASSPAGTAYNEQFF. CDR3 DNA sequence: TGTGCCAGCAGCCCCGCCGGGACAGCCTACAATGAGCAGTTCTTC.

This clone was recorded once. The J gene is TRBJ1-1, the V gene TRBV5-1; no firm D call. Germline CDR1 and CDR2: SGHRS and YFSETQ. The CDR3 has 12 residues. V dropped 2 bases and J dropped 4 bases, with 6 bases sitting between them. CDR3 sequence (DNA): TGCGCCAGCAGCTTTAGTGGCACTGAAGCTTTCTTT. Its translation is CASSFSGTEAFF.

With regard to this clone: In this CDR3 the conserved last residue, phenylalanine or tryptophan, is missing, so a read error is likely. The DNA is left out, because the CDR3 cannot be placed on it with certainty; the CDR3 is given as TCRdb lists it. V gene TRBV6-1 combines with J gene TRBJ2-7; the table's TRBD1 call for D was not verified on the DNA. Including both end residues, the CDR3 is 8 amino acids long. Germline V gene lookup returns CDR1 MNHNS and CDR2 SASEGT. CDR3 amino acids: CARSQGPR.

This clone showed up just once. V gene TRBV6-1 combines with J gene TRBJ1-4, with no clear D. Per the germline V gene, CDR1 is MNHNS and CDR2 is SASEGT. Trimming left V 4 bases short and J 8 bases short, with 11 bases between. This CDR3 has 13 amino acids. Written as DNA, the CDR3 is TGTGCCAGCAGTGTAGTAGCATGGGAAAAACTGTTTTTT. Amino acid sequence: CASSVVAWEKLFF.

There are a few counts of this clone. This rearrangement joins TRBV10-3 to TRBJ2-3, with 7 positions matching TRBD1. Germline loops: CDR1 ENHRY, CDR2 SYGVKD. CDR3 length: 12 amino acids. J gave up 9 bases and V 3 bases, and 3 bases lay outside the gene matches. The CDR3 nucleotides are TGTGCCATCAGTGAACCGGGACAGACGCAGTATTTT. It translates to CAISEPGQTQYF.

The table lists this clone with a few counts. The chain uses TRBV6-5 and TRBJ2-3; 8 bases are a match to TRBD1. Germline V gene data show CDR1 as MNHEY and CDR2 as SVGAGI. With V trimmed by 6 bases and J by 2 bases, 7 bases remained unmatched. The CDR3 runs to 15 residues. CDR3: CASRSRTGTTDTQYF. DNA of the CDR3: TGTGCCAGCAGATCCCGGACAGGGACCACAGATACGCAGTATTTT.

The V gene is TRBV7-2, the J gene TRBJ1-1, with D tentatively TRBD1 (6 bases). V lost 0 bases and J lost 4, with 12 bases in between. This CDR3 comprises 15 residues. Germline CDR1 and CDR2: SGHTA and FQGNSA. The CDR3 coding sequence is TGTGCCAGCAGCTTAGCGGGGGGGCTGGGCACTGAAGCTTTCTTT. This sequence encodes CASSLAGGLGTEAFF.

The chain has TRBV5-1 and TRBJ1-2, with D uncertain. With 5 bases removed from V and 5 bases from J, the gap between germline ends came to 16 bases. CDR1 is SGHRS and CDR2 is YFSETQ in the germline V gene. The CDR3 consists of 14 residues. The CDR3: CASRWASLVYGYTF. The CDR3 region has the DNA TGCGCCAGCAGGTGGGCCTCGCTTGTGTATGGCTACACCTTC.

The chain employs TRBV25-1 and TRBJ2-7; 11 positions match TRBD1. The CDR3 covers 13 residues. Germline V lookup: CDR1 MGHDK, CDR2 SYGVNS. V gave up 7 bases and J gave up 7 bases; unmatched junction bases: 6. In DNA, the CDR3 is TGTGCCAGCACCGGACAGGGGGCGCGGGAGCAGTACTTC. Its protein is CASTGQGAREQYF.

This sequence joins TRBV11-3 and TRBJ2-1, with 10 bases lining up with TRBD2. The germline gives CDR1 SGHNT, CDR2 YENEEA. This CDR3 has 15 residues. Unmatched junction bases numbered 2, after V lost 0 bases and J lost 6 bases. The CDR3 sequence is CASSLEIAGGNEQFF. CDR3 sequence (DNA): TGTGCCAGCAGCTTAGAAATAGCGGGGGGCAATGAGCAGTTCTTC.

The J gene is TRBJ1-1, the V gene TRBV7-8; TRBD1 might be the D (5 bases). V was clipped by 1 base and J by 0 bases, with 9 bases between them. The CDR3 is 15 residues long. The germline V gene encodes CDR1 SGHVS and CDR2 FQNEAQ. The CDR3 here is CASSLDDRMNTEAFF. CDR3 DNA sequence: TGTGCCAGCAGCTTAGATGACAGAATGAACACTGAAGCTTTCTTT.

This clone showed up just a few times. The V gene is TRBV6-1, the J gene TRBJ2-2; D is perhaps TRBD1 (6 bases). V lost 5 bases, J lost 8 bases, and 15 bases lay in between. CDR1 is MNHNS and CDR2 is SASEGT in the germline V gene. The CDR3 extends over 14 amino acids. The CDR3, as DNA: TGTGCCAGCAGTCCCCCGCTAGGACAGGGGGAGCTGTTTTTT. This translates into CASSPPLGQGELFF.

In its sample, this clone was seen a few times. This chain connects TRBV7-2 to TRBJ1-1, with D tentatively TRBD1 (6 bases). V lost 5 bases to trimming and J lost 0 bases, with 13 bases between them. Germline values: CDR1 SGHTA, CDR2 FQGNSA. The CDR3 loop spans 15 amino acids. DNA of the CDR3: TGTGCCAGCAGCCTACAGGGCTTAATGAACACTGAAGCTTTCTTT. Its translation is CASSLQGLMNTEAFF.

The rearrangement uses TRBV18 and TRBJ1-2; no clear D gene. Per germline, CDR1 KGHSH and CDR2 LQKENI. The CDR3 has 16 amino acids. V lost 3 bases, J lost 4 bases, and 18 bases lay in between. The CDR3 spells CASSPAVSNRGYGYTF. DNA of the CDR3: TGTGCCAGCTCACCTGCTGTGTCTAACCGGGGCTATGGCTACACCTTC.

The chain combines TRBV11-2 with TRBJ1-1, with D possibly being TRBD1 (5 bases). This CDR3 spans 13 amino acids. V lost 3 bases and J 8 bases, leaving 13 bases between the germline ends. The germline V gene encodes CDR1 SGHAT and CDR2 FQNNGV. The CDR3 loop reads CASSFGQGIEAFF. Here the CDR3 DNA reads TGTGCCAGCAGCTTCGGGCAGGGAATCGAAGCTTTCTTT.

V is TRBV15 and J is TRBJ2-7, with 7 bases lining up with TRBD1. The CDR3 contains 13 residues. CDR1 and CDR2 from the germline V gene are LNHNV and YYDKDF (reference sequence). The V gene end was trimmed by 7 bases and the J gene end by 3 bases; junction bases not matched to a gene: 6. CDR3 nucleotide sequence: TGTGCCACCAAAAAGGGGGCTGGCTACGAGCAGTACTTC. Translating it yields CATKKGAGYEQYF.

The chain employs TRBV7-2 and TRBJ2-3; perhaps TRBD1 as D (5 bases). The CDR3 extends over 16 amino acids. V dropped 0 bases and J dropped 2 bases, with 12 bases sitting between them. The germline V gene encodes CDR1 SGHTA and CDR2 FQGNSA. CDR3 nucleotide sequence: TGTGCCAGCAGCTTAGCGGGCGGACATCACACAGATACGCAGTATTTT. Translated: CASSLAGGHHTDTQYF.